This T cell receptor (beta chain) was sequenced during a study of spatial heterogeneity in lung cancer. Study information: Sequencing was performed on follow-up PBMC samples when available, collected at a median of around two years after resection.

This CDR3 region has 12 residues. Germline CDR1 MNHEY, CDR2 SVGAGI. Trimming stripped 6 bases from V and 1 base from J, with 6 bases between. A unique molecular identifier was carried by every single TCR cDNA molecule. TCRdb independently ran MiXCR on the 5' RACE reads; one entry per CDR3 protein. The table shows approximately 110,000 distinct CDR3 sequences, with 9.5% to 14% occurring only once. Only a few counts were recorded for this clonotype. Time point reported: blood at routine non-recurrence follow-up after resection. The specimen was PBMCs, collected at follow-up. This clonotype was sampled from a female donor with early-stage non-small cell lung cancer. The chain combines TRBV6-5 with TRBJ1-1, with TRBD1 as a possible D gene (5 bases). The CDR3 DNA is TGTGCCAGCAGGGACACGAACACTGAAGCTTTCTTT. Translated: CASRDTNTEAFF.